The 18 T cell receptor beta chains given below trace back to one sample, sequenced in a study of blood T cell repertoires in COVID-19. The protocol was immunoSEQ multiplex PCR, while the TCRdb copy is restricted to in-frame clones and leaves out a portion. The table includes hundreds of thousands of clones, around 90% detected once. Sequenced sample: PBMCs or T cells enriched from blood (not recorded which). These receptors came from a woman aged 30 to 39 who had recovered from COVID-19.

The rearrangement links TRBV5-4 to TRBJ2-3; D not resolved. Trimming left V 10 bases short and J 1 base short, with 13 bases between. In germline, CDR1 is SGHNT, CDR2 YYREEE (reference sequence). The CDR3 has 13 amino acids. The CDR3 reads CAGWRQGTDTQYF. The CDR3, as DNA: TGTGCCGGATGGCGTCAGGGCACAGATACGCAGTATTTT.

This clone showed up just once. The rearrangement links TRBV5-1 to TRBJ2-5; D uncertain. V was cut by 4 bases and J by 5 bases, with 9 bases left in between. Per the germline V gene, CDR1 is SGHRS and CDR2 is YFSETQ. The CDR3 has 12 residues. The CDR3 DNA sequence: TGCGCCAGCAGCAATCAGTGGGAGACCCAGTACTTC. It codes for CASSNQWETQYF.

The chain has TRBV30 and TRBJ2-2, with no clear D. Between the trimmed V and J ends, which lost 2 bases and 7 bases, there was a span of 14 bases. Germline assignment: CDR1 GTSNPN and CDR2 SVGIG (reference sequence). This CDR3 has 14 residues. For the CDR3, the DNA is TGTGCCTGGAGTAATGGGCGATCGTTCGGGGAGCTGTTTTTT. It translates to CAWSNGRSFGELFF.

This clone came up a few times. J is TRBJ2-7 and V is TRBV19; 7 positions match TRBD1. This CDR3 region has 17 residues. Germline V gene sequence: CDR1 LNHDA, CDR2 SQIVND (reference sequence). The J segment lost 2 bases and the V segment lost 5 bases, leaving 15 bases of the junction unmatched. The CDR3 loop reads CASSASSRQGLAYEQYF. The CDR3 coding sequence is TGTGCCAGTAGTGCCTCCTCCCGACAGGGTTTGGCCTACGAGCAGTACTTC.

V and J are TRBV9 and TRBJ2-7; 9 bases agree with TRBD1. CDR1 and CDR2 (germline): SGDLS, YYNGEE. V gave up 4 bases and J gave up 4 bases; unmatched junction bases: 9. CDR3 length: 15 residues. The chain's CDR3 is CASSPQDRGVYEQYF. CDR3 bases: TGTGCCAGCAGCCCCCAGGACAGGGGAGTATACGAGCAGTACTTC.

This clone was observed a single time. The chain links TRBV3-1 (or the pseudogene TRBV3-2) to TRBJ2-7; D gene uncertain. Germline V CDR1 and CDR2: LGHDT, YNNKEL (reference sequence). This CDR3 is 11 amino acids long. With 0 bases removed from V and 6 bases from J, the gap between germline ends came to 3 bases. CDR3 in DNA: TGTGCCAGCAGCCAAGATCGCGAGCAGTACTTC. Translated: CASSQDREQYF.

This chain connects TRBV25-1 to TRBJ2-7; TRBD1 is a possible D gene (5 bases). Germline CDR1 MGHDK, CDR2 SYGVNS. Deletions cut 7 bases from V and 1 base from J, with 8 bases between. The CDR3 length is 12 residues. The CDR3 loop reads CASKGISYEQYF. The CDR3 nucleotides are TGTGCCAGCAAGGGGATATCCTACGAGCAGTACTTC.

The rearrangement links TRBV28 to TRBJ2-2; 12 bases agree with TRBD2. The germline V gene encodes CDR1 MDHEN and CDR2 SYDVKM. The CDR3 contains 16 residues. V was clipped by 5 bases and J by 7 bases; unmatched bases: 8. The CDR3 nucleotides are TGTGCCAGCAGTCTCCTACTAGCGGGAGGCCACGGGGAGCTGTTTTTT. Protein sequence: CASSLLLAGGHGELFF.

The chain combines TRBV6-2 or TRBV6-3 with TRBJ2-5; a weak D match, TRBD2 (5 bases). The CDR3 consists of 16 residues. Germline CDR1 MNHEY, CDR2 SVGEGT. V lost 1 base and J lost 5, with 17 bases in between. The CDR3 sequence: CASSYLGLKLAETQYF. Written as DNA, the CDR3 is TGTGCCAGCAGTTACTTAGGACTGAAGCTGGCGGAGACCCAGTACTTC.

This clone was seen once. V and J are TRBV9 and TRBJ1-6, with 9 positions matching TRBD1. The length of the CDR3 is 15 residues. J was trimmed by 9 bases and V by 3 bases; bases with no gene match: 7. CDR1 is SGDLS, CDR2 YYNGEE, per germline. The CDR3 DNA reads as TGTGCCAGCAGCGCGCCGGGACAGGGAGGTTCACCCCTCCACTTT. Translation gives CASSAPGQGGSPLHF.

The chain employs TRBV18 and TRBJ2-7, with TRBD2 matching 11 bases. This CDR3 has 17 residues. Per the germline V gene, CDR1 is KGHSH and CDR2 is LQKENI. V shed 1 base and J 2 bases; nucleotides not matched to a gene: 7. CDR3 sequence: CASSPLASGGLAYEQYF. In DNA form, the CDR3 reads TGTGCCAGCTCACCACTGGCTAGCGGGGGGCTAGCCTACGAGCAGTACTTC.

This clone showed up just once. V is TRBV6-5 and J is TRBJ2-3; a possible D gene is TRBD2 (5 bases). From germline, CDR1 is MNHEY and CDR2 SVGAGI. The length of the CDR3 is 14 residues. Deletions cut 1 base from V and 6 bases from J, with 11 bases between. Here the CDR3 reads CASSYYAPGDTQYF. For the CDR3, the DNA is TGTGCCAGCAGTTACTACGCTCCGGGGGATACGCAGTATTTT.

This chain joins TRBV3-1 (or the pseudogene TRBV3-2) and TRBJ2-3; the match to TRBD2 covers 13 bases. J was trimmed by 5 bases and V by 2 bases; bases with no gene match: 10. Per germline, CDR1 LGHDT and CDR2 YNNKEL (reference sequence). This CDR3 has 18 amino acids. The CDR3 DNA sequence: TGTGCCAGCAGCCAATTTTCACTAGCGGGAGGGGGCGGAGATACGCAGTATTTT. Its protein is CASSQFSLAGGGGDTQYF.

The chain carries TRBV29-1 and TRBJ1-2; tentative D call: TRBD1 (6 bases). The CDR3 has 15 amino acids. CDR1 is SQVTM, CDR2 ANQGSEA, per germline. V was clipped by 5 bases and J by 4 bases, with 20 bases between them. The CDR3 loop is CSVYAHREHGYGYTF. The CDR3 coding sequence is TGCAGCGTTTACGCCCACAGGGAGCACGGCTATGGCTACACCTTC.

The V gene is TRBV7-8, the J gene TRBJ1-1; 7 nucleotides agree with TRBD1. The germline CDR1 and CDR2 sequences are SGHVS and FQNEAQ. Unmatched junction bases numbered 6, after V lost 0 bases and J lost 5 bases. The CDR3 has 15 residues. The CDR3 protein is CASSLAGGAWTEAFF. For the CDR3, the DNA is TGTGCCAGCAGCTTAGCAGGGGGCGCGTGGACTGAAGCTTTCTTT.

The CDR3 is CASSSPNGGRYQETQYF. For the CDR3, the DNA is TGTGCCAGCAGTTCCCCCAATGGCGGGAGGTACCAAGAGACCCAGTACTTC. The chain carries TRBV27 and TRBJ2-5; 8 positions match TRBD2. Germline-derived CDR1 and CDR2 are MNHEY and SMNVEV (reference sequence). V was pared by 4 bases and J by 0 bases, with 10 bases of the junction left unmatched. The CDR3 sequence is 17 residues long.

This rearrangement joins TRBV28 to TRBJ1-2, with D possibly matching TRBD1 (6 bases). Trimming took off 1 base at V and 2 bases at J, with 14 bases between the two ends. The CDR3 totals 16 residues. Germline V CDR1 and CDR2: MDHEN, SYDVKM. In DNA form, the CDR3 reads TGTGCCAGCAGTTTATCGGGGGGCGCAAGAAACTATGGCTACACCTTC. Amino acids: CASSLSGGARNYGYTF.

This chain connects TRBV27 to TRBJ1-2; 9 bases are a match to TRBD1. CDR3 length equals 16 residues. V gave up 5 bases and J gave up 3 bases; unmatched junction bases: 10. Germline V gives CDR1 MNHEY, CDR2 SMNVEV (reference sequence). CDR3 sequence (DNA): TGTGCCAGCAGTCCTTGGGCTGGGACAGGGCACTATGGCTACACCTTC. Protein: CASSPWAGTGHYGYTF.